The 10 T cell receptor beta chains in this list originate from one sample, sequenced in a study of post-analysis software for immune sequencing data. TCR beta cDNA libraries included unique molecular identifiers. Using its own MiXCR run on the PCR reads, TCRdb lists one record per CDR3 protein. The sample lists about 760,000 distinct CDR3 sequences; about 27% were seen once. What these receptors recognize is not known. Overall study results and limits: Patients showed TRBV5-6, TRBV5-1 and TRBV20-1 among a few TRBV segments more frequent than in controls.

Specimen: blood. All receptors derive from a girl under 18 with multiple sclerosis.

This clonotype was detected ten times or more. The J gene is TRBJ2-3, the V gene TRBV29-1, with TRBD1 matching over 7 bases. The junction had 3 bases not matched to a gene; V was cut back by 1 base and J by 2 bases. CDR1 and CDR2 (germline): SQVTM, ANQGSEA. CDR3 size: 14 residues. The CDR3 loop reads CSVEGQGITDTQYF. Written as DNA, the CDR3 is TGCAGCGTTGAAGGACAGGGAATCACAGATACGCAGTATTTT.

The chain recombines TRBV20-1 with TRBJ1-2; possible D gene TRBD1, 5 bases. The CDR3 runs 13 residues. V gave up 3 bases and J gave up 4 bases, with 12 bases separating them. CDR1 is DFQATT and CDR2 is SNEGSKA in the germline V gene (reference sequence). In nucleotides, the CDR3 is TGCAGTGCTAGCCCCCCGGGGCGCTATGGCTACACCTTC. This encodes CSASPPGRYGYTF.

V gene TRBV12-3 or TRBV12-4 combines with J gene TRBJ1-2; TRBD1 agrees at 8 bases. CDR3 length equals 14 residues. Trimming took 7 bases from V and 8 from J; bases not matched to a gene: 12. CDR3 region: CASTLEAGTGGYTF. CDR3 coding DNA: TGTGCCAGCACCCTTGAGGCAGGGACAGGAGGCTACACCTTC.

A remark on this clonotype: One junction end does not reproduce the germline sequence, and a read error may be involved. The CDR3 reads CSVETRGGPASTDAQYF. DNA of the CDR3: TGCAGCGTTGAAACTAGAGGGGGCCCGGCTAGCACAGATGCGCAGTATTTT. This rearrangement joins TRBV29-1 to TRBJ2-3; 7 bases fit TRBD1. The CDR3 consists of 17 residues. Germline V gene lookup returns CDR1 SQVTM and CDR2 ANQGSEA.

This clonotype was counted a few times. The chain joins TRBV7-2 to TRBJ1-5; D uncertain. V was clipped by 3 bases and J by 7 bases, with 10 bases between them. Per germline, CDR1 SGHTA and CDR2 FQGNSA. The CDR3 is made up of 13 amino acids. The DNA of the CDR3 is TGTGCCAGCAGCTTTAGCTCGAGCCAGCCCCAGCATTTT. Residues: CASSFSSSQPQHF.

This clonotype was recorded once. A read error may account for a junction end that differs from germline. The CDR3, as DNA: TGTGCCAGCAGTTACTCCAGTCGTCCCACCGGGGAGCGGTTTTTT. Translating gives CASSYSSRPTGERFF. This chain links TRBV6-6 with TRBJ2-2; a weak D match, TRBD2 (5 bases). Germline CDR1 MNHNY, CDR2 SVGAGI (reference sequence). The CDR3 covers 15 residues.

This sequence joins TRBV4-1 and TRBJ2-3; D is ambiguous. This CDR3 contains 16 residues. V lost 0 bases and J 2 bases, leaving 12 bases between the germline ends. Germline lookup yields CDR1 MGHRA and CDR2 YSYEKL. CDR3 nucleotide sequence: TGCGCCAGCAGCCAAGAGGGCCCTACTACCACAGATACGCAGTATTTT. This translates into CASSQEGPTTTDTQYF.

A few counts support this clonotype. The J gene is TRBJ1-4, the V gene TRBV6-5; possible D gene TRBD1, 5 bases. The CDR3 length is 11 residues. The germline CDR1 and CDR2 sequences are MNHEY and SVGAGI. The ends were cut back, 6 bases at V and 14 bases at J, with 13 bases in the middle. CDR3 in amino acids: CASSEGTDLFF. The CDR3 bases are TGTGCCAGCAGCGAGGGGACGGACCTGTTTTTT.

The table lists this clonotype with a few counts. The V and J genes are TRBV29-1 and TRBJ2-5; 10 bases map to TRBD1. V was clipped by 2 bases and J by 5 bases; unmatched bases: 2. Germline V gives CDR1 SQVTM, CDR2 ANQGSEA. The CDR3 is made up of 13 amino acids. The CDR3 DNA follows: TGCAGCGTTGAAACGGACAGGGGGGAGACCCAGTACTTC. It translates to CSVETDRGETQYF. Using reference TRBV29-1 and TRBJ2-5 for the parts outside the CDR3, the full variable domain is SAVISQKPSRDICQRGTSLTIQCQVDSQVTMMFWYRQQPGQSLTLIATANQGSEATYESGFVIDKFPISRPNLTFSTLTVSNMSPEDSSIYLCSVETDRGETQYFGPGTRLLVL.

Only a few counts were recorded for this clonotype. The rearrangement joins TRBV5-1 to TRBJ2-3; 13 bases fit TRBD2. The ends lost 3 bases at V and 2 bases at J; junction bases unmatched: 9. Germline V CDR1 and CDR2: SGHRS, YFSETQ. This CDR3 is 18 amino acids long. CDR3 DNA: TGCGCCAGCAGCTACCGACTAGCGGGGGGTGAAAACACAGATACGCAGTATTTT. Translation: CASSYRLAGGENTDTQYF. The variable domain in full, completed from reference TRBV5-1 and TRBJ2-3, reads KAGVTQTPRYLIKTRGQQVTLSCSPISGHRSVSWYQQTPGQGLQFLFEYFSETQRNKGNFPGRFSGRQFSNSRSEMNVSTLELGDSALYLCASSYRLAGGENTDTQYFGPGTRLTVL.